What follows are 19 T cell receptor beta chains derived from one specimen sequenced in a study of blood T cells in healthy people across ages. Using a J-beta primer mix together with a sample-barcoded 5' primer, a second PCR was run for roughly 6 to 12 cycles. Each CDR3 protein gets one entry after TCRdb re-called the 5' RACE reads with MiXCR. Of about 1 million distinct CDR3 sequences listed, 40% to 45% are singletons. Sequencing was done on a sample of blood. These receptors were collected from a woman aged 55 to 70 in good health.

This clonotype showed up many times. CDR3 sequence reads: CSGREGPEQYF. The CDR3 bases are TGCAGTGGACGGGAGGGCCCCGAGCAGTACTTC. V is TRBV29-1 and J is TRBJ2-7; 8 nucleotides match TRBD2. This CDR3 spans 11 amino acids. The V gene's germline CDR1 is SQVTM and CDR2 ANQGSEA.

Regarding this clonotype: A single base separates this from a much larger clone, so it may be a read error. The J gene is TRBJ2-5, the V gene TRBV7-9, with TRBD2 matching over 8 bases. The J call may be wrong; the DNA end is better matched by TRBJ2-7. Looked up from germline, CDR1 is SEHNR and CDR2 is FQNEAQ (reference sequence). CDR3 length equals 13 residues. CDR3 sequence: CASSVAGQTEQYF. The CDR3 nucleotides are TGTGCCAGCAGCGTAGCGGGGCAGACCGAGCAGTACTTC.

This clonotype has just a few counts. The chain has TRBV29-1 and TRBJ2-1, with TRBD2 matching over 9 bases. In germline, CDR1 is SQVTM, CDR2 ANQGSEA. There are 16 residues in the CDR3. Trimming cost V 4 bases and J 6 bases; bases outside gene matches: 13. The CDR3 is CSVVVPGLAAANEQFF. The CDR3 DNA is TGCAGCGTTGTAGTGCCGGGACTAGCCGCGGCCAATGAGCAGTTCTTC.

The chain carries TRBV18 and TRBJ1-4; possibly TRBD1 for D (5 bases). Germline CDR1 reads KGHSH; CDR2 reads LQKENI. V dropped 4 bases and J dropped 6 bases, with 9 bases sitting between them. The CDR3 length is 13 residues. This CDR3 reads CASSQGFDEKLFF. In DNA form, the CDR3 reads TGTGCCAGCTCACAGGGGTTCGATGAAAAACTGTTTTTT.

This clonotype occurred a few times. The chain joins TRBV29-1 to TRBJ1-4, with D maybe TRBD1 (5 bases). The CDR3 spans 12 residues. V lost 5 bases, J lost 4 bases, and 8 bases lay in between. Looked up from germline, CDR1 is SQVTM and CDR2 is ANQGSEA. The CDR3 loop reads CSVRQGNEKLFF. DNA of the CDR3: TGCAGCGTTAGGCAGGGTAATGAAAAACTGTTTTTT.

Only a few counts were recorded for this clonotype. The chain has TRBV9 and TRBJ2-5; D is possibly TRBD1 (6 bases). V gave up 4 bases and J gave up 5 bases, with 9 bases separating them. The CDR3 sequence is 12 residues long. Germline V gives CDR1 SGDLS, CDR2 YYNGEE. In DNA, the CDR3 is TGTGCCAGCAGCAAGCAGGGGGAGACCCAGTACTTC. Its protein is CASSKQGETQYF.

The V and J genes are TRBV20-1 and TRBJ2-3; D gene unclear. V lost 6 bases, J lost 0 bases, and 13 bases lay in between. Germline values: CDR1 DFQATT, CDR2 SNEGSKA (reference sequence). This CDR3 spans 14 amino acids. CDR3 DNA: TGCAGTGCGCCCGTGGCACGTAGCACAGATACGCAGTATTTT. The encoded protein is CSAPVARSTDTQYF.

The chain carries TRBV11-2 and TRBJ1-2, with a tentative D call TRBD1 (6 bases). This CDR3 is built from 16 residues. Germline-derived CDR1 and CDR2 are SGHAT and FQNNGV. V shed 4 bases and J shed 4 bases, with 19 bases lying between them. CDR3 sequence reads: CASSSTDSLDPYGYTF. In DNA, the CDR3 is TGTGCCAGCAGCTCCACGGACAGCTTGGACCCCTATGGCTACACCTTC.

The CDR3 DNA reads TGTGCCAGCAGCCCCCGGGGCGCCGGAAGCTCCTACGAGCAGTACTTC. Translated, it gives CASSPRGAGSSYEQYF. V gene TRBV9 combines with J gene TRBJ2-7; D tentatively reads TRBD1 or TRBD2 (5 bases each). Per the germline V gene, CDR1 is SGDLS and CDR2 is YYNGEE. With 4 bases removed from V and 0 bases from J, the gap between germline ends came to 17 bases. The CDR3 length is 16 residues.

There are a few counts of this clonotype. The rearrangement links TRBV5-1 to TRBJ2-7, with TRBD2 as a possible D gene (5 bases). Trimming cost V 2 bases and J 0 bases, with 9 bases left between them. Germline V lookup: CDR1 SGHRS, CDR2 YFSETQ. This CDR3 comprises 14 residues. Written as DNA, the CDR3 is TGCGCCAGCAGCTTTTTGACTAACTCCTACGAGCAGTACTTC. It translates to CASSFLTNSYEQYF.

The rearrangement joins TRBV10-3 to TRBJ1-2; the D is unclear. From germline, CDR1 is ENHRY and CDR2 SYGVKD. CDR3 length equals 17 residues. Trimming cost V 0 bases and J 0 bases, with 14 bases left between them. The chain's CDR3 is CAISESYVGSSNYGYTF. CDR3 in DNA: TGTGCCATCAGTGAGTCGTACGTGGGGAGCTCTAACTATGGCTACACCTTC.

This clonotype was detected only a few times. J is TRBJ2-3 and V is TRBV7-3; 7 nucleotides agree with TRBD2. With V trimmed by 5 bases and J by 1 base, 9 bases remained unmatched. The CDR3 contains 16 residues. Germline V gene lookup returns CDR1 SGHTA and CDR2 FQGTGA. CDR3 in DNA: TGTGCCAGCAGCACCCAGGGCGCGGGAGGCACAGATACGCAGTATTTT. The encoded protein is CASSTQGAGGTDTQYF.

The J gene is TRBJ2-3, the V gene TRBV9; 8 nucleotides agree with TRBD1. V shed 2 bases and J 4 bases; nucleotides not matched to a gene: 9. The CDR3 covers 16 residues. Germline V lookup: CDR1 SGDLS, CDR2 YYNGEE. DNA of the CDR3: TGTGCCAGCAGCGTCCGTACAGGGGGTAGCGCAGATACGCAGTATTTT. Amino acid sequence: CASSVRTGGSADTQYF. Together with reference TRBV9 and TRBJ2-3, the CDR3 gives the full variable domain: DSGVTQTPKHLITATGQRVTLRCSPRSGDLSVYWYQQSLDQGLQFLIQYYNGEERAKGNILERFSAQQFPDLHSELNLSSLELGDSALYFCASSVRTGGSADTQYFGPGTRLTVL.

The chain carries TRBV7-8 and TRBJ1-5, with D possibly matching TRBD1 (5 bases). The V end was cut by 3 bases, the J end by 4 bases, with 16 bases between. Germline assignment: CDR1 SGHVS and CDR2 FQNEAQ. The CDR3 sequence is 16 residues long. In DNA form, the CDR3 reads TGTGCCAGCAGCTTTTTGCCCAATCAGGGAAATCAGCCCCAGCATTTT. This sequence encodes CASSFLPNQGNQPQHF.

For the CDR3, the DNA is TGTGCCAGCAGCTTGTTTTGGCGGGATAACGAGCAGTACTTC. Residues: CASSLFWRDNEQYF. J is TRBJ2-7 and V is TRBV27; D might be TRBD2 (6 bases). V was trimmed by 6 bases and J by 5 bases, leaving 17 bases between them. The germline V gene encodes CDR1 MNHEY and CDR2 SMNVEV (reference sequence). The CDR3 has 14 amino acids.

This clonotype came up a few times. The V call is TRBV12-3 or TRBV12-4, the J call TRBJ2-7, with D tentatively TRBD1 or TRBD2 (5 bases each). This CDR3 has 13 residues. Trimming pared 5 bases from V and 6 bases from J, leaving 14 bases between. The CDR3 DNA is TGTGCCAGCAGTCGACTCAGGGACGGCGAGCAGTACTTC. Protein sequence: CASSRLRDGEQYF.

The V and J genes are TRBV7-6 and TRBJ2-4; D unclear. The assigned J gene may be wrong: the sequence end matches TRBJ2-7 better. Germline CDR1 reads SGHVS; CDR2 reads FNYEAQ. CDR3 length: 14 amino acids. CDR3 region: CASSLDVGNREQYF. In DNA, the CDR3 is TGTGCCAGCAGCTTAGACGTGGGGAATCGCGAGCAGTACTTC.

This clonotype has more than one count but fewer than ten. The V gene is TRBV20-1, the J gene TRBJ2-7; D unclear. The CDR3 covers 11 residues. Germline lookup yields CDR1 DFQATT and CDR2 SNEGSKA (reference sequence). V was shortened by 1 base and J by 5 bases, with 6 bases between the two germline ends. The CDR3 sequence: CSARVENEQYF. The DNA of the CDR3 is TGCAGTGCTAGAGTAGAAAACGAGCAGTACTTC.

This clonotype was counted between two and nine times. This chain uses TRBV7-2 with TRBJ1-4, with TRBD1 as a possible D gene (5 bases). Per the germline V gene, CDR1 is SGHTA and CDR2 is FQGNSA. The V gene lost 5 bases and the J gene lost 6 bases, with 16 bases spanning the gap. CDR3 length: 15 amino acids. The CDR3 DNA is TGTGCCAGCAGCCGACAGTCCCGCGGCCATGAAAAACTGTTTTTT. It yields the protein CASSRQSRGHEKLFF.